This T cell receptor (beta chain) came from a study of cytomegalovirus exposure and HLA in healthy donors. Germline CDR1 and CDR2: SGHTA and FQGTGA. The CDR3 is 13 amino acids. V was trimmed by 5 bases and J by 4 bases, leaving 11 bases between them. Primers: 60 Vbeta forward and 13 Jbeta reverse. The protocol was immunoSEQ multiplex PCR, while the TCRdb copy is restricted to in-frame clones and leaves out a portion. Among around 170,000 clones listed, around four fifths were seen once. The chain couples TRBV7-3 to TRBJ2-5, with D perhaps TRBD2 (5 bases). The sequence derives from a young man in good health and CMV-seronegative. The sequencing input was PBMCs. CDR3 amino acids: CASSPRSGETQYF. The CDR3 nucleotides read TGTGCCAGCAGCCCCAGGAGCGGAGAGACCCAGTACTTC.